Described below is a single T cell receptor (beta chain) sequence and its context. In the original workflow: Amplification from reference gene primers served as the basis for estimated nucleated cell counts. This table comes from immunoSEQ multiplex PCR, and its TCRdb copy is limited to in-frame clones, with some not included. V, J and clone size reflect that table, while D and trimming were determined from the DNA. The sample has approximately 260,000 clones, about four fifths seen once; the top ten hold approximately 9.4%. The CDR3 is made up of 15 amino acids. CDR1 SGHRS and CDR2 YFSETQ come from the germline V gene. Losses at the gene ends were 4 bases for V and 2 bases for J; bases not matched to a gene: 7. This entry belongs to a study of blood T cell repertoires in COVID-19.

V and J are TRBV5-1 and TRBJ2-7; 9 nucleotides line up with TRBD2. Sequencing used peripheral blood. The clonotype originates from a woman of 80 years or more with acute or convalescent COVID-19. The CDR3 coding sequence is TGCGCCAGCAGCATTGAGACTAGCGGAACCTACGAGCAGTACTTC. As protein: CASSIETSGTYEQYF.